This T cell receptor (beta chain) was obtained from a study of cytomegalovirus exposure and HLA in healthy donors. Libraries were prepared by immunoSEQ multiplex PCR; TCRdb keeps only in-frame clonotypes and omits some of them. The sample lists approximately 100,000 clones; 85% to 90% were seen once. Germline V gene data show CDR1 as LGHNA and CDR2 as YSLEER. This CDR3 is built from 15 residues. With 2 bases removed from V and 0 bases from J, the gap between germline ends came to 11 bases. The source material was PBMCs. The chain combines TRBV4-3 with TRBJ2-7; no clear D. The receptor was derived from a woman aged 18-29 years in good health and CMV-seronegative. The CDR3 sequence is CASSQSTGFSYEQYF. DNA of the CDR3: TGCGCCAGCAGCCAATCAACCGGGTTCTCCTACGAGCAGTACTTC.